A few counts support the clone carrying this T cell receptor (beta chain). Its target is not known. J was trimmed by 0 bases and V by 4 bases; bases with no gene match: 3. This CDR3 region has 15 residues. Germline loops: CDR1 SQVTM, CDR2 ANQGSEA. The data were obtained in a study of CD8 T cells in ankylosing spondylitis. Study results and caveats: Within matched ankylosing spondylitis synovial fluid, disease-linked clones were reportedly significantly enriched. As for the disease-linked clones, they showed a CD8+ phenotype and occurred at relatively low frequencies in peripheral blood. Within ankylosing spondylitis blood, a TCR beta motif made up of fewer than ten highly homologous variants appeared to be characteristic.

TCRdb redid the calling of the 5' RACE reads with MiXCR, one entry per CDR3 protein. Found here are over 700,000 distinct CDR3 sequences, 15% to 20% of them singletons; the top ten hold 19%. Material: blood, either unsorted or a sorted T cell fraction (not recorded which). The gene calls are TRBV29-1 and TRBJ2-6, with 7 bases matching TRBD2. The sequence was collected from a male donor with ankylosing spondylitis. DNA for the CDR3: TGCAGCGTTGTGGGGGGGAGCTCTGGGGCCAACGTCCTGACTTTC. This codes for CSVVGGSSGANVLTF. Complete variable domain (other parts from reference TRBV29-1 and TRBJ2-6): SAVISQKPSRDICQRGTSLTIQCQVDSQVTMMFWYRQQPGQSLTLIATANQGSEATYESGFVIDKFPISRPNLTFSTLTVSNMSPEDSSIYLCSVVGGSSGANVLTFGAGSRLTVL.